Sequencing of this TCR beta chain was carried out in a study of T cells in Graves' hyperthyroidism and ophthalmopathy. Study at large: Peripheral blood was collected at initial diagnosis, before any treatment. Study-wide results and caveats: Most expanded thyroid clonotypes above 0.001 recurred in blood.

This clonotype occurred a few times. Its antigen remains unidentified. With 3 bases clipped from V and 5 bases from J, the junction kept 2 bases outside the gene matches. Per germline, CDR1 SGDLS and CDR2 YYNGEE. CDR3 size: 13 residues. Patients with uncontrolled infections, other autoimmune diseases, pregnancy or lactation were excluded. Clinical symptoms, serum thyroxine and TRAb, thyroid ultrasound and orbital computed tomography together formed the diagnostic basis. Authors of the study amplified TCR beta CDR3 regions from RNA transcripts. Using the HTBI primer set, a first-round RT-PCR was run on the TCR CDR3. TCRdb re-derived calls from the multiplex PCR reads in MiXCR, one entry per CDR3 protein. Of 660,000 or so distinct CDR3 sequences listed, roughly 20% were seen once; the top ten hold roughly a third.

J is TRBJ2-1 and V is TRBV9; TRBD2 aligns across 7 bases. The source is a man under 40 with Graves' ophthalmopathy. The sample taken for sequencing was blood. The CDR3 DNA is TGTGCCAGCAGCGGGGACTACCACAATGAGCAGTTCTTC. This gives the protein CASSGDYHNEQFF.